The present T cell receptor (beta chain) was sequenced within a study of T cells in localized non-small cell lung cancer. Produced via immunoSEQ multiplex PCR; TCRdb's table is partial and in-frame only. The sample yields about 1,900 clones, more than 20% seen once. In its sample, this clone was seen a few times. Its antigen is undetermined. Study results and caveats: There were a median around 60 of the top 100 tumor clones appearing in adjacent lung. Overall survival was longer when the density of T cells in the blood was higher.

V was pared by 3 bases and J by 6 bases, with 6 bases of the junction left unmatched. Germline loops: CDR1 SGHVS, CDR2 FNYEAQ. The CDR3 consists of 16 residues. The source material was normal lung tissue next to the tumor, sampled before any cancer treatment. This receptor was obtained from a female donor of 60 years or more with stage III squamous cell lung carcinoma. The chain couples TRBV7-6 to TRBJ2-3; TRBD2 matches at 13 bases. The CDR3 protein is CASSFTSGGARDTQYF. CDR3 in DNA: TGTGCCAGCAGCTTTACTAGCGGGGGGGCCAGGGATACGCAGTATTTT.